The source of this T cell receptor beta chain is a study of T-cell reconstitution after alpha-beta-depleted transplantation in children. Study findings and constraints: One year post-transplant, T-cell counts and diversity were largely derived from T cells produced anew. It was surviving recipient T cells and thymic progenitors that gave some patients high TCRbeta diversity at day 60. Reported findings indicate that, about two months after transplant, alpha-beta T cells came from several hundred expanded clones, which were derived from non-depleted graft cells.

Preparation of the TCRbeta library was carried out with unique molecular identifiers. TCRdb processed the PCR reads anew with MiXCR; each CDR3 protein has one entry. This sample has some 300,000 distinct CDR3 sequences, with 6% to 10% found just once. After removal of 1 base from V and 0 bases from J, the junction contained 12 bases not matched to a gene. Germline values: CDR1 SGHTA, CDR2 FQGTGA. The CDR3 extends over 20 amino acids. On this clonotype: Its cognate antigen is unknown.

The sequence derives from a female patient aged 2 to 10 who had a stem cell transplant for Fanconi anemia, so the T cells may come from the graft donor. This sequence joins TRBV7-3 and TRBJ2-3; TRBD2 agrees at 11 bases. This specimen was peripheral blood, taken 360 days after TCRalphabeta/CD19-depleted stem cell transplant. The CDR3 here is CASSLRPQTSGEISTDTQYF. The CDR3 coding sequence is TGTGCCAGCAGCTTAAGGCCGCAGACTAGCGGGGAGATAAGCACAGATACGCAGTATTTT. Combining the CDR3 with reference TRBV7-3 and TRBJ2-3 gives the whole variable domain GAGVSQTPSNKVTEKGKYVELRCDPISGHTALYWYRQSLGQGPEFLIYFQGTGAADDSGLPNDRFFAVRPEGSVSTLKIQRTERGDSAVYLCASSLRPQTSGEISTDTQYFGPGTRLTVL.